The 6 T cell receptor beta chains presented below share a single source sample, sequenced in a study of T-cell reconstitution after alpha-beta-depleted transplantation in children (dated by TCRdb to the mid-2010s). The library was prepared using PCR. Sequencing instrument: Illumina HiSeq 2500. TCR libraries were prepared with molecular barcoding, using unique molecular identifiers to normalize TCRbeta repertoire quantification. TCRdb reanalyzed the raw reads on its own, using fastp at Q25 for trimming and MiXCR for clone calling, and kept in-frame beta chains. Entries are consolidated by CDR3 protein sequence, retaining the most common genes and DNA. The sample table lists about half a million distinct CDR3 sequences, under 15% of them with a count of one. Together, the top ten hold about 5.4% of the sample. The sequences come from PBMCs from the stem cell graft donor, collected from the stem cell graft. All receptors come from a human donor who donated a stem cell graft to a child with combined immunodeficiency.

V gene TRBV12-3 or TRBV12-4 combines with J gene TRBJ2-1; 8 bases line up with TRBD1. Trimming removed 7 bases from V and 4 bases from J; junction bases left unmatched: 9. This CDR3 has 15 amino acids. The CDR3 region has the DNA TGTGCCAGCACCATGGGGCAGGGGGCATACAATGAGCAGTTCTTC. This gives the protein CASTMGQGAYNEQFF.

V is TRBV7-2 and J is TRBJ2-2; 7 nucleotides agree with TRBD2. Germline V gene sequence: CDR1 SGHTA, CDR2 FQGNSA. V trimming: 5 bases; J trimming: 1 base; junction bases outside the gene matches: 7. The CDR3 covers 16 residues. The CDR3 loop is CASSRSPSGNTGELFF. Here the CDR3 DNA reads TGTGCCAGCAGCCGAAGCCCTAGCGGGAACACCGGGGAGCTGTTTTTT.

The sample holds a few counts of this clonotype. V gene TRBV12-3 or TRBV12-4 combines with J gene TRBJ1-2; D is ambiguous. V was clipped by 2 bases and J by 8 bases, with 12 bases between them. The length of the CDR3 is 13 residues. CDR3 protein: CASSLWAVEGYTF. CDR3 in DNA: TGTGCCAGCAGTTTATGGGCAGTGGAGGGCTACACCTTC.

This clonotype was found a few times. This rearrangement joins TRBV20-1 to TRBJ1-4, with D maybe TRBD1 (6 bases). CDR1 and CDR2 (germline): DFQATT, SNEGSKA (reference sequence). The CDR3 runs 15 residues. V was clipped by 5 bases and J by 7 bases, with 20 bases between them. CDR3 residues: CSADPVGGRSEKLFF. The DNA of the CDR3 is TGCAGTGCTGACCCCGTCGGGGGGCGGAGTGAAAAACTGTTTTTT.

This clonotype has ten or more counts. This chain uses TRBV9 with TRBJ2-1, with TRBD2 identical over 7 bases. This CDR3 spans 14 amino acids. The V gene end was trimmed by 3 bases and the J gene end by 2 bases; junction bases not matched to a gene: 2. The germline V gene encodes CDR1 SGDLS and CDR2 YYNGEE. The CDR3 here is CASSAGGTYNEQFF. The CDR3 bases are TGTGCCAGCAGCGCGGGAGGAACCTACAATGAGCAGTTCTTC.

The chain carries TRBV7-2 and TRBJ1-1; D ambiguous. V was clipped by 4 bases and J by 1 base, with 10 bases between them. The germline V gene has CDR1 SGHTA and CDR2 FQGNSA. The CDR3 runs to 14 residues. As DNA, the CDR3 is TGTGCCAGCAGCTCTGGCCGGGGGAACACTGAAGCTTTCTTT. Its protein is CASSSGRGNTEAFF.